Presented here are 22 T cell receptor beta chains from one specimen sequenced in a study of early stage breast cancer tumors. Clones were read by immunoSEQ multiplex PCR, and TCRdb kept only the in-frame ones, dropping some. The data hold 25,000 to 30,000 clones, with 84% observed a single time. The specimen was blood. The receptor set was obtained from a person aged 45-65 years with breast cancer.

The CDR3: CASSQSAPGTGIQETQYF. CDR3 in DNA: TGCGCCAGCAGCCAAAGCGCCCCCGGGACAGGGATTCAAGAGACCCAGTACTTC. The rearrangement joins TRBV4-1 to TRBJ2-5; 9 bases match TRBD1. V shed 2 bases, J shed 2 bases, and the junction held 12 bases outside the gene matches. Germline V lookup: CDR1 MGHRA, CDR2 YSYEKL. The CDR3 spans 18 residues.

This clone is a singleton in its sample. The germline gene is not matched at one end of the junction; a read error may be the cause. The chain recombines TRBV7-9 with TRBJ1-2; tentatively, D is TRBD1 (5 bases). Per germline, CDR1 SEHNR and CDR2 FQNEAQ (reference sequence). CDR3 length equals 16 residues. The CDR3 reads CARSLGPYPIGLGYTF. DNA for the CDR3: TGTGCCAGAAGCTTGGGACCGTATCCCATCGGTTTAGGCTACACCTTC. The whole variable domain, filled in from reference TRBV7-9 and TRBJ1-2, reads DTGVSQNPRHKITKRGQNVTFRCDPISEHNRLYWYRQTLGQGPEFLTYFQNEAQLEKSRLLSDRFSAERPKGSFSTLEIQRTEQGDSAMYLCARSLGPYPIGLGYTFGSGTRLTVV.

This chain uses TRBV7-2 with TRBJ1-5; the D gene is possibly TRBD1 (5 bases). Germline CDR1 and CDR2: SGHTA and FQGNSA. The germline V and J ends were trimmed by 0 bases and 7 bases, with 13 bases remaining between them. The CDR3 runs to 15 residues. The CDR3 loop reads CASSLASGSGQPQHF. The DNA for the CDR3 is TGTGCCAGCAGCTTAGCGTCAGGGAGCGGACAGCCCCAGCATTTT.

This chain joins TRBV7-2 and TRBJ2-3; no definite D call. The ends were cut back, 5 bases at V and 1 base at J, with 13 bases in the middle. The CDR3 length is 15 residues. The germline V gene encodes CDR1 SGHTA and CDR2 FQGNSA. The CDR3 loop reads CASSPALIGTDTQYF. CDR3 DNA: TGTGCCAGCAGCCCTGCCCTTATCGGCACAGATACGCAGTATTTT.

The chain combines TRBV6-6 with TRBJ1-3, with D unresolved. The CDR3 covers 12 residues. V was cut by 6 bases and J by 4 bases, with 7 bases left in between. Per the germline V gene, CDR1 is MNHNY and CDR2 is SVGAGI (reference sequence). CDR3 DNA sequence: TGTGCCAGCAGGTTAACGGGAAACACCATATATTTT. Its translation: CASRLTGNTIYF.

This rearrangement joins TRBV7-2 to TRBJ2-1; D remains unclear. Germline CDR1 is SGHTA and CDR2 is FQGNSA. This CDR3 spans 12 amino acids. The V gene lost 5 bases and the J gene lost 7 bases, with 9 bases spanning the gap. As DNA, the CDR3 is TGTGCCAGCAGCCACCCTAGAAATGAGCAGTTCTTC. This encodes CASSHPRNEQFF. The entire variable domain, with the rest obtained from reference TRBV7-2 and TRBJ2-1, is as follows: GAGVSQSPSNKVTEKGKDVELRCDPISGHTALYWYRQSLGQGLEFLIYFQGNSAPDKSGLPSDRFSAERTGGSVSTLTIQRTQQEDSAVYLCASSHPRNEQFFGPGTRLTVL.

The V and J genes are TRBV29-1 and TRBJ2-3; D gene unclear. Deletions cut 5 bases from V and 5 bases from J, with 5 bases between. This CDR3 region has 10 residues. Germline assignment: CDR1 SQVTM and CDR2 ANQGSEA. CDR3 DNA sequence: TGCAGCGTTAATAAAGATACGCAGTATTTT. This sequence encodes CSVNKDTQYF.

The V call is TRBV28, the J call TRBJ2-1; 11 bases map to TRBD2. The CDR3 has 16 amino acids. The junction had 5 bases not matched to a gene; V was cut back by 4 bases and J by 3 bases. The V gene's germline CDR1 is MDHEN and CDR2 SYDVKM. CDR3 nucleotide sequence: TGTGCCAGCAGTTCAGGGACTAGCGGTTACTACAATGAGCAGTTCTTC. Translation gives CASSSGTSGYYNEQFF.

The V call is TRBV18, the J call TRBJ1-3; D call uncertain. Germline V lookup: CDR1 KGHSH, CDR2 LQKENI. CDR3 length: 17 amino acids. The V gene lost 2 bases and the J gene lost 0 bases, with 14 bases spanning the gap. The CDR3 DNA follows: TGTGCCAGCTCACCAGCCCCAGGACCAAGCTCTGGAAACACCATATATTTT. Translated: CASSPAPGPSSGNTIYF.

The chain recombines TRBV7-2 with TRBJ1-2; 9 bases are shared with TRBD1. The CDR3 spans 19 residues. V shed 6 bases and J 1 base; nucleotides not matched to a gene: 18. The germline V gene encodes CDR1 SGHTA and CDR2 FQGNSA. CDR3 bases: TGTGCCAGCAGTTTCAGTTGGGGGACAGGGAGTACCGGTAACTATGGCTACACCTTC. This gives the protein CASSFSWGTGSTGNYGYTF.

The chain recombines TRBV5-1 with TRBJ2-5; TRBD1 is a possible D gene (6 bases). V gave up 0 bases and J gave up 1 base, with 13 bases separating them. Germline-derived CDR1 and CDR2 are SGHRS and YFSETQ. This CDR3 comprises 16 residues. The CDR3 DNA follows: TGCGCCAGCAGCTTGGGCATGGGGGCGATCCAAGAGACCCAGTACTTC. Residues: CASSLGMGAIQETQYF.

This clone was picked up a small number of times. The chain has TRBV11-2 and TRBJ2-7; D unclear. V was clipped by 5 bases and J by 3 bases, with 5 bases between them. This CDR3 has 11 residues. Germline CDR1 reads SGHAT; CDR2 reads FQNNGV. CDR3 in amino acids: CASSGNYEQYF. CDR3 sequence (DNA): TGTGCCAGCAGCGGGAACTACGAGCAGTACTTC. Full variable domain (missing parts from reference TRBV11-2 and TRBJ2-7): EAGVAQSPRYKIIEKRQSVAFWCNPISGHATLYWYQQILGQGPKLLIQFQNNGVVDDSQLPKDRFSAERLKGVDSTLKIQPAKLEDSAVYLCASSGNYEQYFGPGTRLTVT.

The chain carries TRBV27 and TRBJ2-3, with 7 positions matching TRBD1. After removal of 2 bases from V and 3 bases from J, the junction contained 8 bases not matched to a gene. This CDR3 region has 16 residues. CDR1 and CDR2 (germline): MNHEY, SMNVEV (reference sequence). The CDR3 here is CASSLIGSGGTDTQYF. CDR3 DNA sequence: TGTGCCAGCAGTTTAATCGGGTCAGGGGGTACAGATACGCAGTATTTT.

This clone has just a few counts. The chain links TRBV19 to TRBJ1-2; 7 bases line up with TRBD1. There are 13 residues in the CDR3. Per the germline V gene, CDR1 is LNHDA and CDR2 is SQIVND (reference sequence). The J segment lost 6 bases and the V segment lost 9 bases, leaving 10 bases of the junction unmatched. The CDR3 here is CASRDRAADGYTF. CDR3 DNA: TGTGCCAGCCGAGACAGGGCGGCGGATGGCTACACCTTC. Complete variable domain (other parts from reference TRBV19 and TRBJ1-2): DGGITQSPKYLFRKEGQNVTLSCEQNLNHDAMYWYRQDPGQGLRLIYYSQIVNDFQKGDIAEGYSVSREKKESFPLTVTSAQKNPTAFYLCASRDRAADGYTFGSGTRLTVV.

The gene calls are TRBV7-8 and TRBJ2-7; 8 bases map to TRBD2. Germline lookup yields CDR1 SGHVS and CDR2 FQNEAQ. The ends lost 0 bases at V and 3 bases at J; junction bases unmatched: 19. The CDR3 is made up of 20 amino acids. The CDR3 spells CASSLARRTSPSPPLYEQYF. In DNA, the CDR3 is TGTGCCAGCAGCTTAGCCAGAAGGACTAGCCCGAGCCCCCCTCTCTACGAGCAGTACTTC.

This chain uses TRBV28 with TRBJ1-1; D ambiguous. The CDR3 extends over 12 amino acids. Deletions cut 5 bases from V and 0 bases from J, with 4 bases between. Germline loops: CDR1 MDHEN, CDR2 SYDVKM. In nucleotides, the CDR3 is TGTGCCAGCAGTCAAATGAACACTGAAGCTTTCTTT. This gives the protein CASSQMNTEAFF. The entire variable domain, with the rest obtained from reference TRBV28 and TRBJ1-1, is as follows: DVKVTQSSRYLVKRTGEKVFLECVQDMDHENMFWYRQDPGLGLRLIYFSYDVKMKEKGDIPEGYSVSREKKERFSLILESASTNQTSMYLCASSQMNTEAFFGQGTRLTVV.

The chain uses TRBV7-9 and TRBJ2-1; TRBD1 or TRBD2 may be the D gene (5 bases each). This CDR3 has 13 amino acids. Trimming took 7 bases from V and 7 from J, leaving 14 bases between them. Germline CDR1 and CDR2: SEHNR and FQNEAQ (reference sequence). CDR3 DNA: TGTGCCAGCATTTACGGGGCCGGGAATGAGCAGTTCTTC. It yields the protein CASIYGAGNEQFF.

This chain joins TRBV27 and TRBJ2-3; weak D call: TRBD1 (6 bases). Between the trimmed V and J ends, which lost 3 bases and 10 bases, there was a span of 17 bases. From germline, CDR1 is MNHEY and CDR2 SMNVEV (reference sequence). This CDR3 spans 14 amino acids. The CDR3 bases are TGTGCCAGCAGTTTTCAGGGGCCCCTTTCGCCGCAGTATTTT. It encodes CASSFQGPLSPQYF.

In its sample, this clone was seen a few times. The V call is TRBV5-1, the J call TRBJ1-1; 7 bases are a match to TRBD1. CDR3 length equals 13 residues. Germline V gene sequence: CDR1 SGHRS, CDR2 YFSETQ. J gave up 4 bases and V 5 bases, and 5 bases lay outside the gene matches. The CDR3 DNA sequence: TGCGCCAGCAGAATGACAGGGACCACTGAAGCTTTCTTT. Translated: CASRMTGTTEAFF.

This chain uses TRBV5-1 with TRBJ1-2; D gene uncertain. The V gene lost 0 bases and the J gene lost 6 bases, with 12 bases spanning the gap. The length of the CDR3 is 14 residues. Germline V gene data show CDR1 as SGHRS and CDR2 as YFSETQ. The CDR3 nucleotides are TGCGCCAGCAGCTTGGCCATGGGTGAGGATGGCTACACCTTC. Its protein product is CASSLAMGEDGYTF.

This chain links TRBV7-2 with TRBJ2-5; 9 nucleotides match TRBD2. The CDR3 runs to 17 residues. V was clipped by 4 bases and J by 2 bases; unmatched bases: 11. CDR1 is SGHTA, CDR2 FQGNSA, per germline. DNA of the CDR3: TGTGCCAGCAGCTCACCCCGCCCAGCGGGGGGACAAGAGACCCAGTACTTC. Translated, it gives CASSSPRPAGGQETQYF.

The DNA of the CDR3 is TGCGCCAGCAGCCAGGGACTAGCGGGGGGGGAAGAGACCCAGTACTTC. Amino acids: CASSQGLAGGEETQYF. V usage is TRBV4-1 and J usage is TRBJ2-5, with 16 bases fitting TRBD2. The CDR3 totals 16 residues. The germline V gene has CDR1 MGHRA and CDR2 YSYEKL. V was pared by 3 bases and J by 3 bases, with 1 base of the junction left unmatched.